The 7 T cell receptor beta chains below were found in one sample sequenced in a study of control samples from healthy donors and cancer patients. The method was immunoSEQ multiplex PCR; TCRdb's version includes in-frame clones alone and lacks a portion of them. The profile shows around 96,000 clones, approximately 95% of them singletons. The specimen was blood. These receptors were collected from a man aged 18 to 29 in good health.

The chain couples TRBV4-1 to TRBJ1-4; 7 bases match TRBD1. V dropped 2 bases and J dropped 8; count of bases not matched to a gene: 8. This CDR3 region has 15 residues. Germline assignment: CDR1 MGHRA and CDR2 YSYEKL. The CDR3: CASSQIGGGGEKLFF. CDR3 DNA sequence: TGCGCCAGCAGCCAAATAGGCGGAGGGGGCGAAAAACTGTTTTTT.

V usage is TRBV21-1 and J usage is TRBJ2-3; the table names TRBD2, a call not compared with the DNA. TRBV21-1 is a documented pseudogene. The CDR3 length is 15 residues. The CDR3: CASSKEEGGADTQYF. The DNA of the CDR3 is TGTGCCAGCAGCAAAGAAGAAGGGGGGGCGGATACGCAGTATTTT.

The genes are TRBV19 and TRBJ1-5, with no clear D. Germline CDR1 LNHDA, CDR2 SQIVND (reference sequence). The length of the CDR3 is 14 residues. V lost 7 bases, J lost 4 bases, and 14 bases lay in between. The CDR3: CASKQWQLNQPQHF. CDR3 DNA: TGTGCCAGTAAGCAGTGGCAGTTGAATCAGCCCCAGCATTTT.

The sample holds one count of this clone. The V call is TRBV5-4, the J call TRBJ2-7; 8 bases line up with TRBD2. Trimming took 0 bases from V and 2 from J; bases not matched to a gene: 7. Germline values: CDR1 SGHNT, CDR2 YYREEE (reference sequence). This CDR3 comprises 16 residues. CDR3 coding DNA: TGTGCCAGCAGCTTGGTGCCCGGGAGGGATACCTACGAGCAGTACTTC. Its protein is CASSLVPGRDTYEQYF.

The V gene is TRBV4-1, the J gene TRBJ1-1; a possible D gene is TRBD1 (6 bases). Germline CDR1 reads MGHRA; CDR2 reads YSYEKL. Trimming pared 4 bases from V and 0 bases from J, leaving 12 bases between. This CDR3 is 15 amino acids long. The CDR3 sequence is CASSLPGQMNTEAFF. The CDR3 nucleotides are TGCGCCAGCAGCCTCCCGGGACAAATGAACACTGAAGCTTTCTTT.

The V gene is TRBV30, the J gene TRBJ2-3; no clear D. Germline CDR1 reads GTSNPN; CDR2 reads SVGIG (reference sequence). Trimming cost V 1 base and J 0 bases, with 14 bases left between them. The CDR3 consists of 16 residues. CDR3: CAWSGLDHDSTDTQYF. The CDR3 region has the DNA TGTGCCTGGAGTGGACTCGATCACGATAGCACAGATACGCAGTATTTT.

About this clone itself: The sample carries other DNA sequences with the same CDR3. The J gene is TRBJ1-5, the V gene TRBV27; TRBD1 might be the D (6 bases). The germline V gene has CDR1 MNHEY and CDR2 SMNVEV (reference sequence). V was shortened by 2 bases and J by 4 bases, with 6 bases between the two germline ends. CDR3 length: 13 amino acids. CDR3: CASSLQGNQPQHF. CDR3 coding DNA: TGTGCCAGCAGTTTACAGGGGAATCAGCCCCAGCATTTT.